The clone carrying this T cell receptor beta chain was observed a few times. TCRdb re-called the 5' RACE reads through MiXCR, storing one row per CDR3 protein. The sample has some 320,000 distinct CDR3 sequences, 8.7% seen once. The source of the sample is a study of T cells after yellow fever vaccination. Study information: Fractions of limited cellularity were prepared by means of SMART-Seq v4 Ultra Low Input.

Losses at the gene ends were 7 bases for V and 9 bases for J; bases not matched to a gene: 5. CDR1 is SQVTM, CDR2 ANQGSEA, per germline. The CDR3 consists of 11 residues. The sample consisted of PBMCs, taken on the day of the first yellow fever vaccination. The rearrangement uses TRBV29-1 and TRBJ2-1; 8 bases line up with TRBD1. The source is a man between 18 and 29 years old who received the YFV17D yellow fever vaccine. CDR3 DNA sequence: TGCAGCGCCCGAACAGGGGGTGAGCAGTTCTTC. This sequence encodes CSARTGGEQFF.